This T cell receptor beta chain was documented in a study of cytomegalovirus exposure and HLA in healthy donors. Looked up from germline, CDR1 is MGHRA and CDR2 is YSYEKL. The CDR3 consists of 15 residues. V lost 2 bases to trimming and J lost 4 bases; unmatched junction nucleotides: 6. The table came from immunoSEQ multiplex PCR; TCRdb's copy has only in-frame clones and leaves some out. The sample consists of hundreds of thousands of clones, 86% of them appearing once. This chain joins TRBV4-1 and TRBJ2-3; 7 bases map to TRBD2. The TCR sequence derives from a woman between 18 and 29 years old in good health and CMV-seronegative. The sequenced sample was PBMCs. CDR3 in DNA: TGCGCCAGCAGCCAAAAACCGGCGGGGGCAGATACGCAGTATTTT. Translation gives CASSQKPAGADTQYF.